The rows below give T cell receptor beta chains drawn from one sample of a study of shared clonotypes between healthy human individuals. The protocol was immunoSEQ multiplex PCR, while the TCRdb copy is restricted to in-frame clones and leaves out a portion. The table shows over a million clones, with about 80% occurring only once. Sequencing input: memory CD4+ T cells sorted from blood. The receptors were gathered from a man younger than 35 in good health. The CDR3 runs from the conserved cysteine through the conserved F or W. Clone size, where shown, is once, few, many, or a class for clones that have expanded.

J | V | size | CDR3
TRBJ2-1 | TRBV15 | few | CATSIRGAGYNEQFF
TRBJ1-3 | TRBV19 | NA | CASSIPSGTSGNTIYF
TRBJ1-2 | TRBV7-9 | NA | CASSRQVSYGYTF
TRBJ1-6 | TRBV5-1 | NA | CASRGQDGSPLHF
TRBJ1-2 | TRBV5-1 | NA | CASSVGPTRPNYGYTF
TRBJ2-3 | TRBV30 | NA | CAWGEMADTQYF
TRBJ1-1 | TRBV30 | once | CAWTRYRAGGLNTEAFF
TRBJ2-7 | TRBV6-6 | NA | CASSYSTAYEQYF
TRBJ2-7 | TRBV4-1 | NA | CASSQTARGFWEQYF
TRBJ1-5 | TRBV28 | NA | CASRPPSGSSNQPQHF
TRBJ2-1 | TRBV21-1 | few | CASSKTPRGSGRNNEQFF
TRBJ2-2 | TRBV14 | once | CASRKQGQGAAGELFF
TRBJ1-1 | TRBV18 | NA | CASSPLNTEAFF
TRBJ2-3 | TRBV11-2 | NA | CASSLGGTRTDTQYF
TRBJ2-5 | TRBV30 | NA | CAWSTSGFLEQYF
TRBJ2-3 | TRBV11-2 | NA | CASSLEALAGGVLGATQYF
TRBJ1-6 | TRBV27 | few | CASSEISGGTTPLHF
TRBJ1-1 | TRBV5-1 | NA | CASSETGDPLENTEAFF
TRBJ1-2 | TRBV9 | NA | CASSVGLDREAYTF
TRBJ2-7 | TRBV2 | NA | CASSVNYEQYF
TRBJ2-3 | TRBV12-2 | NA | CASRVLGGTDTQYF
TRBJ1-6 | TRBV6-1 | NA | CASSEVGNSPLHF
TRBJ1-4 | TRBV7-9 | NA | CASSLALGGTGEKLFF
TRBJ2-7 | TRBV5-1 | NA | CASSLGPEGTPYLLGEEEQYF
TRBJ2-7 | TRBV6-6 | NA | CASSYFRAGAPYEQYF
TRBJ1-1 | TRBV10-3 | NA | CAISDGQGNTEAFF
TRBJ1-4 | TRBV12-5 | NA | CASGLSPGTGTVMTNEKLFF
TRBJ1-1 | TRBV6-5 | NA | CASSYPGGTEAFF
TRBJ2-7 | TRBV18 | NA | CASSPPSQGAGEQYF